This T cell receptor beta chain was captured by sequencing in a study of blood T cell repertoires in COVID-19. Study overall: Some COVID-19 samples were acute and others convalescent; all came from the United States, Italy and Spain. From T cells, B-cell-depleted T cells, or PBMCs came the material, which was cDNA or gDNA.

Per the original data handling: It was from reference gene primer amplification that nucleated cell counts were estimated. The protocol was immunoSEQ multiplex PCR, while the TCRdb copy is restricted to in-frame clones and leaves out a portion. V and J calls and clone size come straight from that table; D and trimming were deduced from the DNA. This sample has hundreds of thousands of clones; roughly 83% occur once, and the top ten carry 5.5% to 6.5%. Patients of the Seattle cohort, enrolled during active infection, were followed longitudinally. The germline V gene encodes CDR1 LNHDA and CDR2 SQIVND (reference sequence). The CDR3 has 15 amino acids. V lost 6 bases and J lost 0; bases outside the gene matches: 4.

The TCR sequence derives from an elderly woman with COVID-19, enrolled during active disease. The gene calls are TRBV19 and TRBJ1-4, with 7 nucleotides matching TRBD1. Sequenced: peripheral blood. CDR3 residues: CASRGTAATNEKLFF. DNA for the CDR3: TGTGCCAGTAGAGGGACAGCTGCAACTAATGAAAAACTGTTTTTT.